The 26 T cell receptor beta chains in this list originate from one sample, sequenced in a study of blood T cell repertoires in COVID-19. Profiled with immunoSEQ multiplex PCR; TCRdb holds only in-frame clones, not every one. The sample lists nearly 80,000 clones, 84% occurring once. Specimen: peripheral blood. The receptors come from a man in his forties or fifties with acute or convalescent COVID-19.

The CDR3 sequence: CASSYSALGSGYEQYF. The CDR3 DNA follows: TGTGCCAGCAGCTACTCAGCGTTGGGGAGTGGGTACGAGCAGTACTTC. The chain employs TRBV7-2 and TRBJ2-7, with D possibly being TRBD2 (5 bases). The V end lost 4 bases, the J end lost 4 bases, and 20 bases lay between the germline ends. The CDR3 length is 16 residues. Germline CDR1 reads SGHTA; CDR2 reads FQGNSA.

CDR3 bases: TGTGCCTGGAGTGTACAGGTTTCTGGAAACACCATATATTTT. Protein sequence: CAWSVQVSGNTIYF. The V gene is TRBV30, the J gene TRBJ1-3; possibly TRBD1 for D (5 bases). Germline V gene data show CDR1 as GTSNPN and CDR2 as SVGIG (reference sequence). The V end lost 0 bases, the J end lost 1 base, and 7 bases lay between the germline ends. The CDR3 covers 14 residues.

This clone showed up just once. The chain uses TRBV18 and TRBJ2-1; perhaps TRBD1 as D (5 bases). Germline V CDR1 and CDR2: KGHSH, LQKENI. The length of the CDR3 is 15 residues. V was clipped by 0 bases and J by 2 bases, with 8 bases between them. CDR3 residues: CASSPPGLAYNEQFF. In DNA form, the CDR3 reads TGTGCCAGCTCACCACCGGGGCTAGCCTACAATGAGCAGTTCTTC.

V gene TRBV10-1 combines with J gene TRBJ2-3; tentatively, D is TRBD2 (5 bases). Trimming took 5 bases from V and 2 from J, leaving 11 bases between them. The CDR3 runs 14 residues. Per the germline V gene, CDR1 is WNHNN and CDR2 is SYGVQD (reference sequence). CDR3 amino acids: CASSYTGSTDTQYF. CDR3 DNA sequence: TGCGCCAGCAGTTACACGGGATCCACAGATACGCAGTATTTT.

CDR3 residues: CASSPPDSYNEQFF. CDR3 DNA: TGTGCCAGCTCACCACCCGATAGTTACAATGAGCAGTTCTTC. The V gene is TRBV18, the J gene TRBJ2-1; D gene ambiguous. CDR1 and CDR2 (germline): KGHSH, LQKENI. The CDR3 runs to 14 residues. Trimming stripped 0 bases from V and 4 bases from J, with 7 bases between.

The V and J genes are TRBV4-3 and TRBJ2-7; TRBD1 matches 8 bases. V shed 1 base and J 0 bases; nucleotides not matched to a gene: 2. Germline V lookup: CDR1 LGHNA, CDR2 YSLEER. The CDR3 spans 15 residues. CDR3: CASSQGTGSSYEQYF. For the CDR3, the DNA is TGCGCCAGCAGCCAAGGGACAGGGAGCTCCTACGAGCAGTACTTC.

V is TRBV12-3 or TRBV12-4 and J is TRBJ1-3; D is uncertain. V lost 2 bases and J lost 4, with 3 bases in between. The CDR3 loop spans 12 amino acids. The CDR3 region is CASSLQGNTIYF. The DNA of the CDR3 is TGTGCCAGCAGTTTACAGGGAAACACCATATATTTT.

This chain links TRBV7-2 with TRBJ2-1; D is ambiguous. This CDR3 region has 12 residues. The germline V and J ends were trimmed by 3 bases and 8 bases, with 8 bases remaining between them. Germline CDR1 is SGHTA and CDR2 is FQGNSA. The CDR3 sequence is CASSLSNHEQFF. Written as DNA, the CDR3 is TGTGCCAGCAGCTTGAGCAACCATGAGCAGTTCTTC. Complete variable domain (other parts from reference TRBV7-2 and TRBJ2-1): GAGVSQSPSNKVTEKGKDVELRCDPISGHTALYWYRQSLGQGLEFLIYFQGNSAPDKSGLPSDRFSAERTGGSVSTLTIQRTQQEDSAVYLCASSLSNHEQFFGPGTRLTVL.

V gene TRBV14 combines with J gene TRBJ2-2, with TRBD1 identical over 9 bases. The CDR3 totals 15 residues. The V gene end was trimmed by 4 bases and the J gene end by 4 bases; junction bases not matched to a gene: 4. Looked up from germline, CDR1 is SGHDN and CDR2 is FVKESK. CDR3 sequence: CASSPGTGFTGELFF. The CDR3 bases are TGTGCCAGCAGCCCCGGGACAGGGTTCACCGGGGAGCTGTTTTTT.

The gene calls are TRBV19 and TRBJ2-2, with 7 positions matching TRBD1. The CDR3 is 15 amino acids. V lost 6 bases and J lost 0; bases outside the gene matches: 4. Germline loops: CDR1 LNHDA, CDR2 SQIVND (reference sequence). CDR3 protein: CASSSGTANTGELFF. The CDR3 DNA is TGTGCCAGTAGCTCCGGGACAGCGAACACCGGGGAGCTGTTTTTT. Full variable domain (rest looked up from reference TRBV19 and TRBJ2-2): DGGITQSPKYLFRKEGQNVTLSCEQNLNHDAMYWYRQDPGQGLRLIYYSQIVNDFQKGDIAEGYSVSREKKESFPLTVTSAQKNPTAFYLCASSSGTANTGELFFGEGSRLTVL.

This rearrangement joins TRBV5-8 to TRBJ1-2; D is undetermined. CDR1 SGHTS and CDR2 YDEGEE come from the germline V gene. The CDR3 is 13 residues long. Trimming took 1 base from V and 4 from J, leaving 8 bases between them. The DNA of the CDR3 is TGTGCCAGCAGCTTGTTGAGGGCCTATGGCTACACCTTC. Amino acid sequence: CASSLLRAYGYTF. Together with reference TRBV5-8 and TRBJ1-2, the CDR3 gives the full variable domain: EAGVTQSPTHLIKTRGQQATLRCSPISGHTSVYWYQQALGLGLQFLLWYDEGEERNRGNFPPRFSGRQFPNYSSELNVNALELEDSALYLCASSLLRAYGYTFGSGTRLTVV.

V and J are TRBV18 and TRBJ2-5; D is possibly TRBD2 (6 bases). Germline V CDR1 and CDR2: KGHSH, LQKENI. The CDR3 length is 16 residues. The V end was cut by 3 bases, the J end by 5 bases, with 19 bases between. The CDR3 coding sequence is TGTGCCAGCTCACCCCTCGTGGGAGGCCCGGGGGAGACCCAGTACTTC. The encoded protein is CASSPLVGGPGETQYF.

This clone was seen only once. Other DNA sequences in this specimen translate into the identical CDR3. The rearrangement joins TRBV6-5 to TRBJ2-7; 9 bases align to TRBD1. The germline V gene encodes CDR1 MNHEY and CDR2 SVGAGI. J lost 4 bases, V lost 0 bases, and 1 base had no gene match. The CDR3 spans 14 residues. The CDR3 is CASSYSGQGYEQYF. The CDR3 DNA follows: TGTGCCAGCAGTTACTCAGGACAGGGGTACGAGCAGTACTTC.

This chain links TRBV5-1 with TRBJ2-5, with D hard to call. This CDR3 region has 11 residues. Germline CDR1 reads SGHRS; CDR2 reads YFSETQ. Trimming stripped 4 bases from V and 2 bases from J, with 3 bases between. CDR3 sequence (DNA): TGCGCCAGCAGCCAGCAAGAGACCCAGTACTTC. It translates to CASSQQETQYF. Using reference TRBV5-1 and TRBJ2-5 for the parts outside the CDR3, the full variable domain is KAGVTQTPRYLIKTRGQQVTLSCSPISGHRSVSWYQQTPGQGLQFLFEYFSETQRNKGNFPGRFSGRQFSNSRSEMNVSTLELGDSALYLCASSQQETQYFGPGTRLLVL.

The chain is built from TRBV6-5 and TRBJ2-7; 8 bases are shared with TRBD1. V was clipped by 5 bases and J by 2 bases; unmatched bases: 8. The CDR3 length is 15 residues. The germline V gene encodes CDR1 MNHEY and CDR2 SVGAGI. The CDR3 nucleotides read TGTGCCAGCAGTCCCGGCGGACAGGGAACCTACGAGCAGTACTTC. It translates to CASSPGGQGTYEQYF.

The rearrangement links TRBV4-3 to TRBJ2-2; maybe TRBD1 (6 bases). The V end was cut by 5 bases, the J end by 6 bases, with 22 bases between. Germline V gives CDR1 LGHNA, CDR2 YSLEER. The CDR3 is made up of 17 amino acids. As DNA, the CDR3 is TGCGCCAGCAGCTCCTCTCACAGGGTTGCGGTTGCCGGGGAGCTGTTTTTT. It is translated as CASSSSHRVAVAGELFF.

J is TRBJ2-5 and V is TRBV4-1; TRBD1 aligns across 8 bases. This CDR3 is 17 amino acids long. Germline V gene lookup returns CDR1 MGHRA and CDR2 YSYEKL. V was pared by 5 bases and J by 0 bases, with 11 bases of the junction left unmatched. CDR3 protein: CASSYRQGLGNQETQYF. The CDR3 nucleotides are TGCGCCAGCAGCTACCGACAGGGGCTGGGGAACCAAGAGACCCAGTACTTC.

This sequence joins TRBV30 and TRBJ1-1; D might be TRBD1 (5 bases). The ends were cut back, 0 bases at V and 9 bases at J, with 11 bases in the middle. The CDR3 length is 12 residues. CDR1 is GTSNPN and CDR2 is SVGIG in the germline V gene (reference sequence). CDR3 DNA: TGTGCCTGGAGTGTTGCAGGGTACAAAGCTTTCTTT. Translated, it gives CAWSVAGYKAFF.

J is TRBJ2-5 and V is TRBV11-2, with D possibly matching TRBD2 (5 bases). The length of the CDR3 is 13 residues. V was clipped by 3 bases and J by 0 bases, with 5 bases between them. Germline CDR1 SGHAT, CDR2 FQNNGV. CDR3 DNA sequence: TGTGCCAGCAGCTTCGGGGACCAAGAGACCCAGTACTTC. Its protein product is CASSFGDQETQYF.

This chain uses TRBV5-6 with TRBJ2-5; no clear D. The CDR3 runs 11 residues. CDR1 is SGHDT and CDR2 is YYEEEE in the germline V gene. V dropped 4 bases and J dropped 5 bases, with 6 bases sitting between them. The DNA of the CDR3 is TGTGCCAGCAGCATCGGGGAGACCCAGTACTTC. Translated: CASSIGETQYF.

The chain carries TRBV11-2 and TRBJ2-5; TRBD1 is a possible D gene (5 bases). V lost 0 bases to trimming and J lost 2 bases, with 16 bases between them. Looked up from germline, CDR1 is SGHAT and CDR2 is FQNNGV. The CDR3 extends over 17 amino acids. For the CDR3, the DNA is TGTGCCAGCAGCTTAGATCTTTGGGGCAACGCGCAAGAGACCCAGTACTTC. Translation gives CASSLDLWGNAQETQYF.

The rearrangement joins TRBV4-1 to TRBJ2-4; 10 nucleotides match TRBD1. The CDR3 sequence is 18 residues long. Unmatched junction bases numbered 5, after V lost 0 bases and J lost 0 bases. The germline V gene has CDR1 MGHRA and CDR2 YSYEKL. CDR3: CASSQDRDRGRAKNIQYF. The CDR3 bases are TGCGCCAGCAGCCAAGATCGGGACAGGGGTCGAGCCAAAAACATTCAGTACTTC.

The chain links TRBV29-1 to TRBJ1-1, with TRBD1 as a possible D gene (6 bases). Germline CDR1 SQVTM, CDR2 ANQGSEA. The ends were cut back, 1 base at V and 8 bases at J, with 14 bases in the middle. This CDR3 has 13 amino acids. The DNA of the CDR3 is TGCAGCGTTGAAGGTAGAACAGGGAAAGAAGCTTTCTTT. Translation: CSVEGRTGKEAFF.

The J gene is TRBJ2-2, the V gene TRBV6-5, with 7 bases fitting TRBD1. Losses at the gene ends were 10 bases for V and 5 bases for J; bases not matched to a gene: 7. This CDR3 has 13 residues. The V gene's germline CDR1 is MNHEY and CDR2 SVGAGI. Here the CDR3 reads CAIRDSSTGELFF. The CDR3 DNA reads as TGTGCCATCCGGGACAGTAGTACCGGGGAGCTGTTTTTT.

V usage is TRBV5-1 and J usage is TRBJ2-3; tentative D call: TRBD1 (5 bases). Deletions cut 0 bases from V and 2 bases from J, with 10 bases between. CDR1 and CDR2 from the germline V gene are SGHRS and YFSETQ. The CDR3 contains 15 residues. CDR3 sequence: CASSLGVRDTDTQYF. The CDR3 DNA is TGCGCCAGCAGCTTGGGGGTCAGGGACACAGATACGCAGTATTTT.

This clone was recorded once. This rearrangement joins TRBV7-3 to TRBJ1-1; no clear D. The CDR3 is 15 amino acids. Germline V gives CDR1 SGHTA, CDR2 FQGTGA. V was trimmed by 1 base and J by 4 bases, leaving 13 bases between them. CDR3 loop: CASSLMAGGGTEAFF. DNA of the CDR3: TGTGCCAGCAGCTTAATGGCGGGAGGAGGCACTGAAGCTTTCTTT.